This T cell receptor beta chain was observed in a study of persistence of HIV-infected CD4 T cells. Cells were stimulated nonspecifically with anti-CD3/anti-CD28 magnetic beads. CD4+ T cells upregulating both CD40 ligand and CD69 were sorted as responding cells. Anti-CD28/CD49d costimulation, CD40-blocking antibody and enfuvirtide were given to CD8-depleted PBMCs for 15 to 20 hours. The immunoSEQ assay was version 4, run in survey mode. Libraries were prepared by immunoSEQ multiplex PCR; TCRdb keeps only in-frame clonotypes and omits some of them. Of more than 35,000 clones listed, roughly 92% are singletons. As concerns this clone: No antigen is known for it.

This CDR3 is 13 amino acids long. V lost 3 bases to trimming and J lost 5 bases, with 11 bases between them. CDR1 is DFQATT, CDR2 SNEGSKA, per germline (reference sequence). This chain uses TRBV20-1 with TRBJ2-1, with D uncertain. The clonotype was recovered from an adult man with HIV who was CMV-seropositive. The sample was CD4+ T cells sorted from PBMCs after 18-hour stimulation, taken from a patient who received antiretroviral therapy. The DNA of the CDR3 is TGCAGTGCTAGTAGGGTTTCGGACAATGAGCAGTTCTTC. Protein sequence: CSASRVSDNEQFF.